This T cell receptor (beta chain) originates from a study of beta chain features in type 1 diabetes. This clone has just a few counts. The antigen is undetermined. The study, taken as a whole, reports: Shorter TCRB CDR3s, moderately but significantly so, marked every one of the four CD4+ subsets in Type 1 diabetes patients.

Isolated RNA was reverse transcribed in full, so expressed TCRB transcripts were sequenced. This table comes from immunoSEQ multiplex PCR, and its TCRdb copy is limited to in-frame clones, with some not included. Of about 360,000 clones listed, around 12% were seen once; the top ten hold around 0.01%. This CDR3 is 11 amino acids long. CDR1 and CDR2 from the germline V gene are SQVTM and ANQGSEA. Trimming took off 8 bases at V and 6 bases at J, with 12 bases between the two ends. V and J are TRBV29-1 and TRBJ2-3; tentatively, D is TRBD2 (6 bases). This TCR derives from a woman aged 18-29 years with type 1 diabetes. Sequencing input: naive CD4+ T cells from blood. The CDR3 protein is CSNSGPDTQYF. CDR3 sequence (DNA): TGCAGCAATAGCGGCCCGGATACGCAGTATTTT.